A selection of T cell receptor beta chains follows, all from one sample in a study of blood T cell repertoires in COVID-19. TCRdb's copy holds only in-frame clones and misses some; the assay was immunoSEQ multiplex PCR. The sample has approximately 480,000 clones, roughly 90% seen once; the top ten hold 0.65% to 0.9%. Sequencing was performed on PBMCs or T cells enriched from blood (not recorded which). All receptors derive from a young woman who had recovered from COVID-19. The CDR3 runs from the conserved cysteine through the conserved F or W. The order of the fields is clone size, J gene, V gene, D gene, CDR3 protein, CDR3 DNA. D genes are given only for firm matches. Clone size appears in some rows only: once, few, many, or a class for an expanded clone.

>-|TRBJ2-7|TRBV6-2/TRBV6-3|-
CASSYPVIQDSLSYEQYF
TGTGCCAGCAGTTACCCCGTGATCCAAGACAGCCTCTCCTACGAGCAGTACTTC
>-|TRBJ2-3|TRBV5-1|-
CASSLEVGSGETQYF
TGCGCCAGCAGCTTGGAGGTGGGATCAGGGGAGACGCAGTATTTT
>-|TRBJ1-5|TRBV7-2|-
CASRLNRERGQPQHF
TGTGCCAGCAGGCTCAACAGGGAAAGGGGCCAGCCCCAGCATTTT
>-|TRBJ1-1|TRBV3-1/TRBV3-2|-
CASSLSNTPPFTEAFF
TGTGCCAGCAGCCTTTCGAACACCCCGCCTTTCACTGAAGCTTTCTTT
>-|TRBJ1-1|TRBV27|-
CASSFVAGVTEAFF
TGTGCCAGCAGTTTTGTGGCCGGGGTCACTGAAGCTTTCTTT
>-|TRBJ2-5|TRBV6-5|-
CASSNDLAETQYF
TGTGCCAGCAGCAATGACCTAGCGGAGACCCAGTACTTC
>-|TRBJ1-1|TRBV10-3|-
CAISDGRGGTEAFF
TGTGCCATCAGTGATGGAAGGGGGGGCACTGAAGCTTTCTTT
>-|TRBJ1-2|TRBV20-1|-
CSARDARGYTF
TGCAGTGCTAGAGACGCTAGGGGCTACACCTTC
>few|TRBJ1-2|TRBV7-2|-
CASSSQGGYTF
TGTGCCAGCAGCTCACAGGGTGGCTACACCTTC
>-|TRBJ2-5|TRBV7-2|TRBD2
CASRLAGLPGTQYF
TGTGCCAGCAGATTAGCGGGGCTCCCAGGGACCCAGTACTTC
>-|TRBJ1-1|TRBV3-1/TRBV3-2|-
CASSPRGQNTEAFF
TGTGCCAGCAGCCCGAGGGGACAGAACACTGAAGCTTTCTTT
>-|TRBJ2-5|TRBV12-3/TRBV12-4|-
CASSLRPGGTQYF
TGTGCCAGCAGTTTAAGGCCCGGCGGGACCCAGTACTTC
>-|TRBJ2-5|TRBV4-1|-
CASSLQGLQETQYF
TGCGCCAGCAGTCTGCAGGGTCTACAAGAGACCCAGTACTTC
>-|TRBJ1-2|TRBV11-2|-
CASSLGPGLIYTF
TGTGCCAGCAGCTTAGGGCCAGGTCTTATATACACCTTC
>-|TRBJ1-3|TRBV7-9|TRBD1
CASSPFADRGDPSGNTIYF
TGTGCCAGCAGCCCCTTCGCGGACAGGGGCGATCCCTCTGGAAACACCATATATTTT
>-|TRBJ2-7|TRBV5-1|TRBD2
CASSLVGTSASYEQYF
TGCGCCAGCAGCTTGGTAGGGACTAGCGCCTCCTACGAGCAGTACTTC
>-|TRBJ2-7|TRBV28|-
CASSPKARQTEQYF
TGTGCCAGCAGTCCGAAAGCCCGACAGACCGAGCAGTACTTC
>-|TRBJ2-5|TRBV20-1|-
CSANPGETQYF
TGCAGTGCTAACCCGGGGGAGACCCAGTACTTC
>-|TRBJ1-4|TRBV19|-
CASSTQVFNEKLFF
TGTGCCAGCTCCACGCAGGTTTTCAATGAAAAACTGTTTTTT
>-|TRBJ2-1|TRBV9|-
CASSVSSNEQFF
TGTGCCAGCAGCGTATCGAGCAATGAGCAGTTCTTC
>-|TRBJ1-1|TRBV10-1|-
CASSDPGHAEAFF
TGCGCCAGCAGTGATCCAGGGCATGCTGAAGCTTTCTTT
>once|TRBJ1-3|TRBV30|-
CAWSPQNTIYF
TGTGCCTGGAGTCCCCAGAACACCATATATTTT
>-|TRBJ1-4|TRBV6-5|-
CASRPTWGDEKLFF
TGTGCCAGCAGACCGACGTGGGGAGATGAAAAACTGTTTTTT
>-|TRBJ1-1|TRBV19|-
CASRYRESMNTEAFF
TGTGCCAGTAGATACAGAGAATCCATGAACACTGAAGCTTTCTTT
>-|TRBJ2-5|TRBV6-5|-
CASRGQQETQYF
TGTGCCAGCAGGGGGCAGCAAGAGACCCAGTACTTC
>-|TRBJ2-7|TRBV7-2|-
CASSFSGAYEQYF
TGTGCCAGCAGCTTTTCAGGGGCGTACGAGCAGTACTTC
>-|TRBJ1-3|TRBV6-5|-
CAAGVLSSGNTIYF
TGTGCCGCAGGGGTACTGAGCTCTGGAAACACCATATATTTT
>-|TRBJ1-2|TRBV25-1|-
CASSEVGLRGGYTF
TGTGCCAGCAGTGAGGTGGGACTACGAGGAGGCTACACCTTC
>-|TRBJ1-4|TRBV11-2|-
CASSLGVGRGEKLFF
TGTGCCAGCAGCTTAGGAGTGGGCAGGGGTGAAAAACTGTTTTTT